Following are 4 T cell receptor beta chains from one sample sequenced in a study of blood T cell repertoires in COVID-19. Assay: immunoSEQ multiplex PCR; the TCRdb copy retains only in-frame clones and omits some. The profile shows about 75,000 clones, less than 90% of them singletons. The material sequenced was peripheral blood. The source is a human donor in a cohort sampled during active COVID-19.

This chain connects TRBV28 to TRBJ1-2; D is possibly TRBD1 (5 bases). Trimming cost V 1 base and J 5 bases, with 8 bases left between them. The germline V gene encodes CDR1 MDHEN and CDR2 SYDVKM. The CDR3 is 13 amino acids. CDR3 bases: TGTGCCAGCAGTTTATCTCAGGGTTATGGCTACACCTTC. Amino acids: CASSLSQGYGYTF.

The chain combines TRBV11-3 with TRBJ2-7; unclear D gene. Trimming stripped 1 base from V and 6 bases from J, with 10 bases between. CDR1 and CDR2 from the germline V gene are SGHNT and YENEEA. The CDR3 runs 13 residues. For the CDR3, the DNA is TGTGCCAGCAGCTTAGTGTCCACGAGCGAGCAGTACTTC. It is translated as CASSLVSTSEQYF.

The chain combines TRBV7-9 with TRBJ2-7, with 9 bases fitting TRBD2. Germline V gene lookup returns CDR1 SEHNR and CDR2 FQNEAQ (reference sequence). The CDR3 spans 16 residues. J gave up 5 bases and V 6 bases, and 14 bases lay outside the gene matches. The CDR3 DNA sequence: TGTGCCAGCAGTCCCAGACTAGCGGTGAATATAAACGAGCAGTACTTC. It codes for CASSPRLAVNINEQYF.

V and J are TRBV27 and TRBJ2-7, with 8 bases fitting TRBD2. J lost 4 bases, V lost 8 bases, and 7 bases had no gene match. Looked up from germline, CDR1 is MNHEY and CDR2 is SMNVEV (reference sequence). This CDR3 contains 13 residues. The CDR3 here is CASWGLDDYEQYF. The CDR3 nucleotides read TGTGCCAGCTGGGGACTAGATGATTACGAGCAGTACTTC.